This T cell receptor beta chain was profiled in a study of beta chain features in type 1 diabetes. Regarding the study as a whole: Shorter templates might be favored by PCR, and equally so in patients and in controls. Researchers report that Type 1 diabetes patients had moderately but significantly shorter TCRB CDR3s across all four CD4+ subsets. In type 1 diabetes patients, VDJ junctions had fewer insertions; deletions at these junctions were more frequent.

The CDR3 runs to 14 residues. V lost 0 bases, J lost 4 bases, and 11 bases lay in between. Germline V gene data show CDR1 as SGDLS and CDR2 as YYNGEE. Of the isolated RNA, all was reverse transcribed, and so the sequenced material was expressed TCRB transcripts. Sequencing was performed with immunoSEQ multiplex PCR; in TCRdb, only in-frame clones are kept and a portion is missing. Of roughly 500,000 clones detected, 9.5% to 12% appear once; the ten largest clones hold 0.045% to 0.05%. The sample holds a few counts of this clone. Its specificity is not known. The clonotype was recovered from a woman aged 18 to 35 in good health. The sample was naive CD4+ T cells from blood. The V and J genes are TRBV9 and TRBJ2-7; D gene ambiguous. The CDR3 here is CASSVAGQRYEQYF. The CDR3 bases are TGTGCCAGCAGCGTAGCCGGGCAGAGGTACGAGCAGTACTTC.